One and the same sample provided the 14 T cell receptor beta chains below, sequenced in a study of graft-versus-host responses after intestinal transplantation (dated by TCRdb to the early 2020s). The time point label of this sample denotes: cells obtained before transplantation from donor or recipient. The library was prepared using the immunoSEQ multiplex PCR assay. This immuneACCESS table, as held by TCRdb, lists in-frame sequences with V and J called but not all clones. Of the missing ones, under half trace to an unresolved V gene in checked studies; the others have no known cause. The sample yields about 18,000 clones; over 35% were counted once. The ten biggest clones cover around 1% of the sample. Source: alloreactive CD4+ T cells from a mixed lymphocyte reaction culture, taken before intestinal transplant. In light of the paper, this sample's cell subset or site label describes: CFSE-low proliferating T cells sorted from approximately 6-day pre-transplant mixed lymphocyte reaction (GvH or HvG direction). These receptors originate from a human patient who received an intestinal transplant.

The V call is TRBV6-6, the J call TRBJ2-6, with 7 bases that match TRBD2. The CDR3 extends over 16 amino acids. V gave up 6 bases and J gave up 4 bases; unmatched junction bases: 9. Germline V lookup: CDR1 MNHNY, CDR2 SVGAGI (reference sequence). The CDR3 bases are TGTGCCAGCAGCGGACCCCGGGGGGTAGGGGCCAACGTCCTGACTTTC. Residues: CASSGPRGVGANVLTF.

In its sample, this clone was seen a few times. CDR3 residues: CASSWKRDTEAFF. The DNA for the CDR3 is TGTGCCAGCTCATGGAAGAGGGACACTGAAGCTTTCTTT. The chain carries TRBV18 and TRBJ1-1; D unresolved. Germline V gene data show CDR1 as KGHSH and CDR2 as LQKENI. The CDR3 loop spans 13 amino acids. The ends were cut back, 5 bases at V and 3 bases at J, with 10 bases in the middle.

This clone was counted between two and nine times. The chain's CDR3 is CASSEVGRGSDYTF. For the CDR3, the DNA is TGTGCCAGCAGTGAGGTGGGACGAGGGAGTGACTACACCTTC. The chain combines TRBV2 with TRBJ1-2; D is perhaps TRBD1 (5 bases). The CDR3 has 14 amino acids. CDR1 SNHLY and CDR2 FYNNEI come from the germline V gene. Trimming stripped 3 bases from V and 10 bases from J, with 18 bases between.

Relative to its sample, this clone is medium-sized. The rearrangement links TRBV11-3 to TRBJ1-2, with 9 bases identical to TRBD1. V dropped 5 bases and J dropped 5; count of bases not matched to a gene: 9. The CDR3 runs 15 residues. From germline, CDR1 is SGHNT and CDR2 YENEEA. The CDR3 region is CASSNRRDRVYGYTF. For the CDR3, the DNA is TGTGCCAGCAGCAACCGCCGGGACAGGGTTTATGGCTACACCTTC.

This clone has a handful of counts. The CDR3 DNA is TGTGCCAGCAGCTTTCAGGGATCCACTGAAGCTTTCTTT. This codes for CASSFQGSTEAFF. This sequence joins TRBV7-3 and TRBJ1-1, with a possible D match to TRBD1 (5 bases). This CDR3 region has 13 residues. The germline V and J ends were trimmed by 3 bases and 4 bases, with 9 bases remaining between them. Germline assignment: CDR1 SGHTA and CDR2 FQGTGA.

The rearrangement links TRBV2 to TRBJ1-2; weak D call: TRBD1 (5 bases). The length of the CDR3 is 13 residues. The germline V gene encodes CDR1 SNHLY and CDR2 FYNNEI. V was pared by 2 bases and J by 4 bases, with 8 bases between. CDR3 in amino acids: CASSEQGGYGYTF. DNA of the CDR3: TGTGCCAGCAGTGAACAGGGTGGCTATGGCTACACCTTC.

The J gene is TRBJ2-7, the V gene TRBV12-5, with 9 bases aligning to TRBD1. The CDR3 has 16 residues. The V and J ends lost 4 bases and 1 base, in that order; junction bases with no gene match: 8. Germline CDR1 LGHNT, CDR2 FRNRAP. CDR3 loop: CASGSNRGRFSYEQYF. The CDR3 nucleotides read TGTGCTAGTGGTTCGAACAGGGGGCGCTTTTCCTACGAGCAGTACTTC.

This clone was counted between two and nine times. The V gene is TRBV4-2, the J gene TRBJ2-2; 8 positions agree with TRBD2. CDR1 LGHNA and CDR2 YNFKEQ come from the germline V gene. V was pared by 2 bases and J by 2 bases, with 7 bases of the junction left unmatched. This CDR3 comprises 17 residues. In DNA, the CDR3 is TGTGCCAGCAGCCAACCCAGCGGGGGCACCAACACCGGGGAGCTGTTTTTT. Amino acid sequence: CASSQPSGGTNTGELFF.

This chain connects TRBV6-6 to TRBJ1-2, with 7 bases matching TRBD1. This CDR3 has 15 amino acids. The junction had 8 bases not matched to a gene; V was cut back by 7 bases and J by 0 bases. The germline CDR1 and CDR2 sequences are MNHNY and SVGAGI (reference sequence). In DNA form, the CDR3 reads TGTGCCAGCACCCATCACAGGGGAGCTAACTATGGCTACACCTTC. Residues: CASTHHRGANYGYTF.

The chain is built from TRBV18 and TRBJ2-7, with 12 bases aligning to TRBD2. From germline, CDR1 is KGHSH and CDR2 LQKENI. Trimming cost V 1 base and J 7 bases; bases outside gene matches: 8. This CDR3 spans 16 amino acids. CDR3 DNA: TGTGCCAGCTCACCACGGACTAGCGGGGCCGCGGGGGAGCAGTACTTC. Encoded protein: CASSPRTSGAAGEQYF.

This chain uses TRBV18 with TRBJ2-7; TRBD1 is a possible D gene (6 bases). Per germline, CDR1 KGHSH and CDR2 LQKENI. CDR3 length equals 15 residues. Deletions cut 3 bases from V and 1 base from J, with 13 bases between. CDR3 sequence (DNA): TGTGCCAGCTCACCCGGGACACGGGGTTCCTACGAGCAGTACTTC. This sequence encodes CASSPGTRGSYEQYF.

The genes are TRBV2 and TRBJ1-6; maybe TRBD1 (5 bases). The CDR3 runs 14 residues. Trimming removed 3 bases from V and 6 bases from J, with 9 bases in between. The germline V gene has CDR1 SNHLY and CDR2 FYNNEI. CDR3 coding DNA: TGTGCCAGCAGTGAGCAGGGCGGTAATTCACCCCTCCACTTT. Protein sequence: CASSEQGGNSPLHF.

The rearrangement uses TRBV11-2 and TRBJ2-2; D remains unclear. The ends were cut back, 2 bases at V and 7 bases at J, with 17 bases in the middle. The CDR3 totals 16 residues. Germline V CDR1 and CDR2: SGHAT, FQNNGV. The CDR3 DNA reads as TGTGCCAGCAGCTTAAGGGATTCTCCTTTGGGCGGGGAGCTGTTTTTT. The encoded protein is CASSLRDSPLGGELFF.

The gene calls are TRBV20-1 and TRBJ2-7; D is unresolved. The V gene lost 2 bases and the J gene lost 5 bases, with 7 bases spanning the gap. Germline values: CDR1 DFQATT, CDR2 SNEGSKA (reference sequence). The CDR3 contains 11 residues. This CDR3 reads CSARQVHEQYF. CDR3 nucleotide sequence: TGCAGTGCTAGACAGGTTCACGAGCAGTACTTC.